This T cell receptor beta chain was sequenced for a study of T cells after yellow fever vaccination. Study-level background: SMART-Seq v4 Ultra Low Input prepared the low-cell-number fractions. General observations from the study: It was a small share of clonotypes that appeared in both CD4 and CD8 compartments. The secondary response showed a weaker magnitude and a faster peak, day 5 versus 15.

Note on this clonotype: Its specificity is unknown.

The CDR3 has 14 amino acids. With 7 bases removed from V and 2 bases from J, the gap between germline ends came to 11 bases. CDR1 KGHDR and CDR2 SFDVKD come from the germline V gene. Generation of TCR cDNA used 5'RACE template switching (which added a universal primer site and UMIs). TCRdb used MiXCR to reprocess the 5' RACE reads, holding one entry per CDR3 protein. The data contain 100,000 to 150,000 distinct CDR3 sequences, roughly 15% of them singletons. This sequence originates from a man between 18 and 35 years old who received the YFV17D yellow fever vaccine. The input for sequencing was CD8+ T cells sorted from PBMCs, taken 5 days after the yellow fever booster vaccination. This chain joins TRBV24-1 and TRBJ1-5; no definite D call. The CDR3 loop reads CATRARVRNQPQHF. CDR3 coding DNA: TGTGCCACCAGGGCCCGGGTCCGCAATCAGCCCCAGCATTTT.